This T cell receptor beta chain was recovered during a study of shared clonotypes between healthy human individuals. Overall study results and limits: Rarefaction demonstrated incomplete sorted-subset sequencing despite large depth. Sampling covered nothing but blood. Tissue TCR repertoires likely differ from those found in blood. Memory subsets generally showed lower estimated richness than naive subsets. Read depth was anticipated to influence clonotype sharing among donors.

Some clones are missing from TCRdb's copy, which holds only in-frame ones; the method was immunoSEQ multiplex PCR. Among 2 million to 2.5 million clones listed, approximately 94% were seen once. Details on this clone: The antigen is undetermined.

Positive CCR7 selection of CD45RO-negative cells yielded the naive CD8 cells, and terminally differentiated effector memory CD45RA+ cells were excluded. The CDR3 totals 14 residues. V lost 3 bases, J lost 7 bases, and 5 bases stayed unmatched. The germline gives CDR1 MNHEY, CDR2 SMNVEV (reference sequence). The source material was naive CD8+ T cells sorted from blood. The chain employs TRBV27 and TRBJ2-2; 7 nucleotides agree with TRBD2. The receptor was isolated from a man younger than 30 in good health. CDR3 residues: CASSFGRGDGELFF. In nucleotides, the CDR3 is TGTGCCAGCAGTTTTGGGAGGGGTGACGGGGAGCTGTTTTTT.